The sequence of this TCR beta chain was determined in a study of shared clonotypes between healthy human individuals. Study information: Per donor, three plates held CD4 naive cells, three held CD4 memory, two held CD8 naive and one held CD8 memory.

As to this clone: The antigen is undetermined.

Broader study findings: The represented genetic and exposure-history diversity was limited by the small number of donors. Against clonotypes common to all four donors, non-shared ones had lower generation probabilities.

After removal of 3 bases from V and 9 bases from J, the junction contained 11 bases not matched to a gene. Germline values: CDR1 SGHRS, CDR2 YFSETQ. The CDR3 totals 16 residues. Libraries were prepared by immunoSEQ multiplex PCR; TCRdb keeps only in-frame clonotypes and omits some of them. The sample gives some 2,400,000 clones, 95% of which show up once; over 0.1% is in the top ten. This sequence was found in a man younger than 30 in good health. V and J are TRBV5-1 and TRBJ1-6, with 8 bases lining up with TRBD1. The sequencing sample was made of naive CD4+ T cells sorted from blood. The subset: CD45RA+ positively selected. This chain's CDR3 is CASSSETGDGISPLHF. CDR3 in DNA: TGCGCCAGCAGCTCGGAGACAGGGGATGGCATTTCACCCCTCCACTTT.